This T cell receptor beta chain is from a study of identical twins. Study-wide points: Insertions ran lower in abundant cord blood beta clonotypes, though not in memory repertoires.

One entry per CDR3 protein results from TCRdb running MiXCR on the 5' RACE reads. The sample lists roughly 690,000 distinct CDR3 sequences, 20% to 25% occurring once. CDR3 length equals 13 residues. V was cut by 3 bases and J by 4 bases, with 4 bases left in between. Germline loops: CDR1 MNHEY, CDR2 SVGAGI. The table lists this clonotype with many counts. Its antigen is unidentified. These data were likewise used in another study, on T cells expressing NK-cell markers.

This TCR came from a woman aged 18-29 years in good health. Sequencing was carried out using PBMCs. V usage is TRBV6-5 and J usage is TRBJ1-6, with unresolved D. The CDR3 bases are TGTGCCAGCAGTTATCTTTATAATTCACCCCTCCACTTT. It encodes CASSYLYNSPLHF.